This is a list of T cell receptor beta chains from one sample in a study of control samples from healthy donors and cancer patients. Clones were read by immunoSEQ multiplex PCR, and TCRdb kept only the in-frame ones, dropping some. This sample has just over 150,000 clones, with roughly 90% found just once. Material: blood. These receptors were collected from a man aged 30 to 39 in good health. Each CDR3 is given with its conserved first and last residue. The D gene is left open where the match is weak. Rows give clone size only sometimes, using once, few, many, or a class for an expanded clone.

J gene: TRBJ2-3; V gene: TRBV13; clone size: -; D gene: -; CDR3 protein: CASSGQRAPRGDTQYF; CDR3 DNA: TGTGCCAGCAGCGGGCAGCGGGCTCCCCGAGGAGATACGCAGTATTTT
J gene: TRBJ1-2; V gene: TRBV6-5; clone size: -; D gene: TRBD1; CDR3 protein: CASRTGGYYGYTF; CDR3 DNA: TGTGCCAGCAGGACAGGGGGGTACTATGGCTACACCTTC
J gene: TRBJ1-2; V gene: TRBV2; clone size: -; D gene: -; CDR3 protein: CASSERRVDGYTF; CDR3 DNA: TGTGCCAGCAGTGAAAGAAGGGTCGATGGCTACACCTTC
J gene: TRBJ2-2; V gene: TRBV9; clone size: -; D gene: TRBD2; CDR3 protein: CASSGQAGLAGELFF; CDR3 DNA: TGTGCCAGCAGCGGACAGGCGGGACTAGCCGGGGAGCTGTTTTTT
J gene: TRBJ1-5; V gene: TRBV27; clone size: -; D gene: -; CDR3 protein: CATRSIQGGSNQPQHF; CDR3 DNA: TGTGCCACCAGGAGTATCCAGGGAGGTAGCAATCAGCCCCAGCATTTT
J gene: TRBJ2-7; V gene: TRBV6-2/TRBV6-3; clone size: -; D gene: TRBD2; CDR3 protein: CASSFSGGPYEQYF; CDR3 DNA: TGTGCCAGCAGTTTCTCGGGGGGGCCCTACGAGCAGTACTTC
J gene: TRBJ2-7; V gene: TRBV9; clone size: -; D gene: -; CDR3 protein: CASSASSSGSYEQYF; CDR3 DNA: TGTGCCAGCAGCGCTTCATCTTCAGGGTCCTACGAGCAGTACTTC
J gene: TRBJ2-1; V gene: TRBV6-4; clone size: -; D gene: -; CDR3 protein: CASRTSSASYNEQFF; CDR3 DNA: TGTGCCAGCAGGACATCTAGCGCTTCCTACAATGAGCAGTTCTTC
J gene: TRBJ2-5; V gene: TRBV18; clone size: few; D gene: -; CDR3 protein: CASSSSGGETQYF; CDR3 DNA: TGTGCCAGCTCGAGTAGTGGTGGAGAGACCCAGTACTTC
J gene: TRBJ2-3; V gene: TRBV19; clone size: -; D gene: TRBD2; CDR3 protein: CASSMVASGRFSDTQYF; CDR3 DNA: TGTGCCAGTAGTATGGTGGCTAGCGGGAGATTTTCAGATACGCAGTATTTT
J gene: TRBJ2-1; V gene: TRBV24-1; clone size: -; D gene: TRBD2; CDR3 protein: CATSQAGGPDEQFF; CDR3 DNA: TGTGCCACCAGTCAAGCGGGAGGGCCGGATGAGCAGTTCTTC
J gene: TRBJ2-6; V gene: TRBV27; clone size: -; D gene: TRBD1; CDR3 protein: CASRGQGLSGANVLTF; CDR3 DNA: TGTGCCAGTAGGGGACAGGGCTTATCTGGGGCCAACGTCCTGACTTTC
J gene: TRBJ1-2; V gene: TRBV5-6; clone size: -; D gene: -; CDR3 protein: CASIFAGNYGYTF; CDR3 DNA: TGTGCCAGCATTTTCGCGGGGAACTATGGCTACACCTTC
J gene: TRBJ1-6; V gene: TRBV12-3/TRBV12-4; clone size: -; D gene: -; CDR3 protein: CASSRDRQPLHF; CDR3 DNA: TGTGCCAGCAGTCGGGACCGCCAACCCCTCCACTTT
J gene: TRBJ2-3; V gene: TRBV11-2; clone size: -; D gene: TRBD1; CDR3 protein: CASSPLPGQDTDTQYF; CDR3 DNA: TGTGCCAGCAGCCCCCTCCCCGGACAGGACACAGATACGCAGTATTTT
J gene: TRBJ2-2; V gene: TRBV5-1; clone size: -; D gene: TRBD1; CDR3 protein: CASTPWDRATGELFF; CDR3 DNA: TGCGCCAGCACTCCATGGGACAGGGCCACCGGGGAGCTGTTTTTT
J gene: TRBJ2-2; V gene: TRBV6-2/TRBV6-3; clone size: -; D gene: -; CDR3 protein: CASSYLTLGTGELFF; CDR3 DNA: TGTGCCAGCAGTTACCTGACGCTCGGCACCGGGGAGCTGTTTTTT
J gene: TRBJ1-1; V gene: TRBV7-9; clone size: -; D gene: -; CDR3 protein: CASSLAQNTEAFF; CDR3 DNA: TGTGCCAGCAGCTTAGCGCAAAACACTGAAGCTTTCTTT
J gene: TRBJ2-5; V gene: TRBV18; clone size: few; D gene: -; CDR3 protein: CASSPLGDETQYF; CDR3 DNA: TGTGCCAGCTCACCACTGGGCGATGAGACCCAGTACTTC
J gene: TRBJ2-2; V gene: TRBV3-1/TRBV3-2; clone size: -; D gene: -; CDR3 protein: CASSQGLVVNTGELFF; CDR3 DNA: TGTGCCAGCAGCCAAGGTCTTGTGGTGAACACCGGGGAGCTGTTTTTT
J gene: TRBJ1-5; V gene: TRBV19; clone size: -; D gene: -; CDR3 protein: CASSIWSRGGRGNQPQHF; CDR3 DNA: TGTGCCAGTAGTATATGGTCGAGGGGGGGCCGTGGCAATCAGCCCCAGCATTTT
J gene: TRBJ1-4; V gene: TRBV6-6; clone size: -; D gene: TRBD1; CDR3 protein: CASSPGTGEGEKLFF; CDR3 DNA: TGTGCCAGCAGCCCCGGGACAGGGGAGGGGGAAAAACTGTTTTTT
J gene: TRBJ2-5; V gene: TRBV10-3; clone size: once; D gene: TRBD1; CDR3 protein: CATHKGAGETQYF; CDR3 DNA: TGTGCCACTCATAAGGGGGCTGGTGAGACCCAGTACTTC
J gene: TRBJ1-1; V gene: TRBV6-5; clone size: -; D gene: -; CDR3 protein: CASSQGRRNTEAFF; CDR3 DNA: TGTGCCAGCAGCCAGGGACGGAGGAACACTGAAGCTTTCTTT
J gene: TRBJ1-4; V gene: TRBV10-2; clone size: -; D gene: -; CDR3 protein: CASRIDGRNEKLFF; CDR3 DNA: TGCGCCAGCAGAATTGACGGACGTAATGAAAAACTGTTTTTT
J gene: TRBJ2-1; V gene: TRBV7-3; clone size: -; D gene: -; CDR3 protein: CASSLEGNEQFF; CDR3 DNA: TGTGCCAGCAGCTTAGAAGGGAATGAGCAGTTCTTC
J gene: TRBJ2-3; V gene: TRBV11-2; clone size: -; D gene: -; CDR3 protein: CASTMGAYTQYF; CDR3 DNA: TGTGCCAGCACCATGGGGGCATATACGCAGTATTTT
J gene: TRBJ1-6; V gene: TRBV6-5; clone size: -; D gene: TRBD1; CDR3 protein: CASRSGTGRSPLHF; CDR3 DNA: TGTGCCAGCAGGTCCGGGACAGGGAGATCACCCCTCCACTTT
J gene: TRBJ2-2; V gene: TRBV6-5; clone size: -; D gene: TRBD2; CDR3 protein: CASGGLAGRTGELFF; CDR3 DNA: TGTGCCAGCGGGGGGCTAGCGGGAAGGACCGGGGAGCTGTTTTTT
J gene: TRBJ2-3; V gene: TRBV7-9; clone size: -; D gene: -; CDR3 protein: CASSHNTRVTDTQYF; CDR3 DNA: TGTGCCAGCAGCCATAATACGAGGGTTACAGATACGCAGTATTTT
J gene: TRBJ1-2; V gene: TRBV4-1; clone size: -; D gene: TRBD1; CDR3 protein: CASSQEVMGQGRGYTF; CDR3 DNA: TGCGCCAGCAGCCAAGAGGTAATGGGACAGGGCCGTGGCTACACCTTC
J gene: TRBJ2-3; V gene: TRBV1; clone size: -; D gene: -; CDR3 protein: CTSSQVAGITDTQYF; CDR3 DNA: TGCACCAGCAGCCAGGTAGCGGGAATCACAGATACGCAGTATTTT
J gene: TRBJ2-2; V gene: TRBV5-6; clone size: once; D gene: TRBD1; CDR3 protein: CASSLPGQGANTGELFF; CDR3 DNA: TGTGCCAGCAGCCTACCGGGACAGGGGGCAAATACCGGGGAGCTGTTTTTT
J gene: TRBJ1-2; V gene: TRBV7-8; clone size: -; D gene: -; CDR3 protein: CASSLGDRHAYTF; CDR3 DNA: TGTGCCAGCAGCTTAGGTGATCGTCACGCCTACACCTTC
J gene: TRBJ2-1; V gene: TRBV21-1; clone size: -; D gene: -; CDR3 protein: CASSKVGIQRGDGGEGPDEQFF; CDR3 DNA: TGTGCCAGCAGCAAAGTCGGGATCCAAAGGGGAGATGGGGGGGAGGGCCCGGATGAGCAGTTCTTC
J gene: TRBJ2-7; V gene: TRBV7-2; clone size: -; D gene: -; CDR3 protein: CASSPFRGSYEQYF; CDR3 DNA: TGTGCCAGCAGCCCGTTTCGGGGTTCCTACGAGCAGTACTTC
J gene: TRBJ1-1; V gene: TRBV28; clone size: -; D gene: -; CDR3 protein: CASSQGPGYTEAFF; CDR3 DNA: TGTGCCAGCAGTCAAGGCCCGGGCTACACTGAAGCTTTCTTT
J gene: TRBJ1-3; V gene: TRBV6-5; clone size: -; D gene: TRBD1; CDR3 protein: CASSYDRGISGNTIYF; CDR3 DNA: TGTGCCAGCAGTTACGACAGGGGGATCTCTGGAAACACCATATATTTT
J gene: TRBJ2-2; V gene: TRBV7-6; clone size: -; D gene: -; CDR3 protein: CASSLDDIGFAGELFF; CDR3 DNA: TGTGCCAGCAGCTTAGACGACATAGGCTTCGCCGGGGAGCTGTTTTTT
J gene: TRBJ2-3; V gene: TRBV4-3; clone size: few; D gene: -; CDR3 protein: CASSQDIPLAQYF; CDR3 DNA: TGCGCCAGCAGCCAAGATATACCCCTTGCGCAGTATTTT
J gene: TRBJ2-1; V gene: TRBV7-9; clone size: -; D gene: TRBD2; CDR3 protein: CASSLVAGEPYNEQFF; CDR3 DNA: TGTGCCAGCAGCTTAGTAGCGGGAGAACCCTACAATGAGCAGTTCTTC
J gene: TRBJ2-3; V gene: TRBV3-1/TRBV3-2; clone size: -; D gene: TRBD2; CDR3 protein: CASSLGTKSTDTQYF; CDR3 DNA: TGTGCCAGCAGCCTCGGGACTAAAAGCACAGATACGCAGTATTTT
J gene: TRBJ1-4; V gene: TRBV6-2/TRBV6-3; clone size: -; D gene: TRBD1; CDR3 protein: CASSDRGQANEKLFF; CDR3 DNA: TGTGCCAGCAGTGACAGGGGGCAAGCTAATGAAAAACTGTTTTTT
J gene: TRBJ1-4; V gene: TRBV5-1; clone size: -; D gene: -; CDR3 protein: CASSWRGPRSEKLFF; CDR3 DNA: TGCGCCAGCAGCTGGAGAGGACCACGGAGTGAAAAACTGTTTTTT
J gene: TRBJ1-3; V gene: TRBV5-1; clone size: -; D gene: -; CDR3 protein: CASSSTMAGTKRGAIYF; CDR3 DNA: TGCGCCAGCAGCTCCACCATGGCCGGGACAAAACGGGGGGCCATATATTTT
J gene: TRBJ2-1; V gene: TRBV19; clone size: -; D gene: -; CDR3 protein: CASSTQGAAYNEQFF; CDR3 DNA: TGTGCCAGTAGTACCCAAGGAGCGGCCTACAATGAGCAGTTCTTC
J gene: TRBJ1-1; V gene: TRBV7-3; clone size: once; D gene: -; CDR3 protein: CASSSGPAGGAFF; CDR3 DNA: TGTGCCAGCAGCTCGGGACCCGCGGGGGGAGCTTTCTTT
J gene: TRBJ2-7; V gene: TRBV6-2/TRBV6-3; clone size: once; D gene: -; CDR3 protein: CASSYKSPYEQYF; CDR3 DNA: TGTGCCAGCAGTTACAAGTCTCCCTACGAGCAGTACTTC
J gene: TRBJ2-1; V gene: TRBV4-1; clone size: -; D gene: TRBD2; CDR3 protein: CASSQGLAGRDEQFF; CDR3 DNA: TGCGCCAGCAGCCAAGGACTAGCGGGAAGGGATGAGCAGTTCTTC
J gene: TRBJ1-4; V gene: TRBV19; clone size: -; D gene: -; CDR3 protein: CASSDLTNEKLFF; CDR3 DNA: TGTGCCAGTAGTGATTTAACTAATGAAAAACTGTTTTTT
J gene: TRBJ1-4; V gene: TRBV25-1; clone size: once; D gene: -; CDR3 protein: CASSEGREKLFF; CDR3 DNA: TGTGCCAGCAGTGAAGGGCGCGAAAAACTGTTTTTT
J gene: TRBJ2-2; V gene: TRBV24-1; clone size: -; D gene: -; CDR3 protein: CATSDLLGGGTGELFF; CDR3 DNA: TGTGCCACCAGTGATTTGCTGGGAGGAGGGACCGGGGAGCTGTTTTTT
J gene: TRBJ2-7; V gene: TRBV4-1; clone size: -; D gene: TRBD1; CDR3 protein: CASSQVDRTGGYYEQYF; CDR3 DNA: TGCGCCAGCAGCCAAGTCGACCGGACAGGGGGCTACTACGAGCAGTACTTC
J gene: TRBJ2-3; V gene: TRBV3-1/TRBV3-2; clone size: -; D gene: TRBD1; CDR3 protein: CASSPWTGGTDTQYF; CDR3 DNA: TGTGCCAGCAGCCCTTGGACAGGGGGCACAGATACGCAGTATTTT
J gene: TRBJ1-1; V gene: TRBV21-1; clone size: -; D gene: -; CDR3 protein: CARTIKRGAGAMNTEAFF; CDR3 DNA: TGTGCCAGAACGATTAAGAGGGGGGCAGGGGCTATGAACACTGAAGCTTTCTTT
J gene: TRBJ1-2; V gene: TRBV15; clone size: -; D gene: -; CDR3 protein: CATSLTGVGGYTF; CDR3 DNA: TGTGCCACCAGTTTGACAGGAGTTGGTGGCTACACCTTC